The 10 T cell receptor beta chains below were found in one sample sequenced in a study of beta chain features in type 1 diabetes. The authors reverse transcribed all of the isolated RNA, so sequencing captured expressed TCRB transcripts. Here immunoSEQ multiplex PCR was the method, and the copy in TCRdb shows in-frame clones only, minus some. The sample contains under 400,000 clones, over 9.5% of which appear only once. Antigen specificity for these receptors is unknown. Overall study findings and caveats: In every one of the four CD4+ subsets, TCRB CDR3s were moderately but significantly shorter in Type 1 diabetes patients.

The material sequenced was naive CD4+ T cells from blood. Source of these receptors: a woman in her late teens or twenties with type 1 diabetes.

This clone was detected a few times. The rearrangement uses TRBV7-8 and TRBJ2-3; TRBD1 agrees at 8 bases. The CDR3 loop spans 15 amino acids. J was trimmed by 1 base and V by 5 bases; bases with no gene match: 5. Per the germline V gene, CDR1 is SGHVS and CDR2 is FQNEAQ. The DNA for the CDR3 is TGTGCCAGCAGCCTACCGGGACAGGGCACAGATACGCAGTATTTT. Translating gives CASSLPGQGTDTQYF. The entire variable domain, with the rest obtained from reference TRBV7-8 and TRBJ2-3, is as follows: GAGVSQSPRYKVAKRGQDVALRCDPISGHVSLFWYQQALGQGPEFLTYFQNEAQLDKSGLPSDRFFAERPEGSVSTLKIQRTQQEDSAVYLCASSLPGQGTDTQYFGPGTRLTVL.

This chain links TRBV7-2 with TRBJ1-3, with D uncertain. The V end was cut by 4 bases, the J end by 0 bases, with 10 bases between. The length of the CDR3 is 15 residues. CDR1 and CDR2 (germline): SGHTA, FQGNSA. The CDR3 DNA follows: TGTGCCAGCAGCTGGCGGGTATACTCTGGAAACACCATATATTTT. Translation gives CASSWRVYSGNTIYF.

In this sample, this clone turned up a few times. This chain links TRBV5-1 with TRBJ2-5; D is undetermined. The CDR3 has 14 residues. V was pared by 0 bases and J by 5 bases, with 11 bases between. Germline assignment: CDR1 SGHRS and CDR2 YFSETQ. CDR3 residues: CASSLDSRSETQYF. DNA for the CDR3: TGCGCCAGCAGCTTGGACAGCAGGTCGGAGACCCAGTACTTC.

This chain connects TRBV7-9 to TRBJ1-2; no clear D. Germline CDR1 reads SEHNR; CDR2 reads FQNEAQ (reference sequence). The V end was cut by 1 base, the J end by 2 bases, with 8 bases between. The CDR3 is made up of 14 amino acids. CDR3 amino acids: CASSLGSGNYGYTF. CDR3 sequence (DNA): TGTGCCAGCAGCTTAGGTTCAGGAAACTATGGCTACACCTTC.

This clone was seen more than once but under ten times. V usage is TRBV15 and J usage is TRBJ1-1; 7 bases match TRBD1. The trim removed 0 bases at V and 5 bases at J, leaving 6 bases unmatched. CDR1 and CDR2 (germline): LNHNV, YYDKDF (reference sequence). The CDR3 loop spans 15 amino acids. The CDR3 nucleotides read TGTGCCACCAGCAGAGATCCCCAGGGGGAGACTGAAGCTTTCTTT. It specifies CATSRDPQGETEAFF.

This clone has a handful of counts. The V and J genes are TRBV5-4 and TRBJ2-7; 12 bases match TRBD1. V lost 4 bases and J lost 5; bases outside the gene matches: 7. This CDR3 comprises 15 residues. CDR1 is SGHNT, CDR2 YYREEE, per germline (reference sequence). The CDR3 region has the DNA TGTGCCAGCAGCCCATTAGGGACAGGGGGCGACGAGCAGTACTTC. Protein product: CASSPLGTGGDEQYF.

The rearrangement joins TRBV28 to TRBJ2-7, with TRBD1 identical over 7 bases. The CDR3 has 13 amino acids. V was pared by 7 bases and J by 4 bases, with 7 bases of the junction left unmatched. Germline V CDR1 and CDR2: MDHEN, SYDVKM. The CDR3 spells CASTLGQSYEQYF. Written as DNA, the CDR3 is TGTGCCAGCACCCTGGGACAGAGTTACGAGCAGTACTTC.

The chain's CDR3 is CSAPTGAEAFF. The DNA of the CDR3 is TGCAGCGCCCCAACAGGGGCGGAAGCTTTCTTT. The rearrangement links TRBV29-1 to TRBJ1-1; TRBD1 matches 7 bases. Germline V gene data show CDR1 as SQVTM and CDR2 as ANQGSEA. With V trimmed by 7 bases and J by 8 bases, 7 bases remained unmatched. CDR3 size: 11 residues.

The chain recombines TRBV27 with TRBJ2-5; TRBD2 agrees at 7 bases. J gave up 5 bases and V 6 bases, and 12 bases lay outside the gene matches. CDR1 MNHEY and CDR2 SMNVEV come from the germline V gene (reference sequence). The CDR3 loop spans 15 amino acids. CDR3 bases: TGTGCCAGCAGCAAAACCCCCCCAGCGGGGGAGACCCAGTACTTC. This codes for CASSKTPPAGETQYF.

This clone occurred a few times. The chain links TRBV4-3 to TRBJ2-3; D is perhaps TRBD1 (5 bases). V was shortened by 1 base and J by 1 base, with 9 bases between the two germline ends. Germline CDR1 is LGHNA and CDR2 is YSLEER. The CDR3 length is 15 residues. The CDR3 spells CASSQGGRGTDTQYF. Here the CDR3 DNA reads TGCGCCAGCAGCCAAGGGGGCAGGGGCACAGATACGCAGTATTTT.